The 21 T cell receptor beta chains reported below all come from one sample, sequenced in a study of OX40 agonist ivuxolimab in advanced cancers. The assay was immunoSEQ multiplex PCR, and TCRdb's table has in-frame clones only and misses some. The data show 70,000 to 80,000 clones, about nine tenths seen once. Sample: CD4+ or CD8+ T cells sorted from blood, taken in a trial of the OX40 agonist ivuxolimab. These receptors came from an adult with an advanced solid tumor such as melanoma, head and neck, liver or kidney cancer.

The chain couples TRBV7-6 to TRBJ1-5, with 7 bases fitting TRBD1. The V and J ends lost 1 base and 4 bases, in that order; junction bases with no gene match: 4. The CDR3 sequence is 15 residues long. CDR1 is SGHVS and CDR2 is FNYEAQ in the germline V gene. The CDR3 region has the DNA TGTGCCAGCAGCTTAGGCAGGGGGAGAAATCAGCCCCAGCATTTT. Translation gives CASSLGRGRNQPQHF.

This clone has a single count. The DNA of the CDR3 is TGTGCCAGCAGTTTATTAAGGGGCGATCAGCCCCAGCATTTT. Its translation is CASSLLRGDQPQHF. V is TRBV28 and J is TRBJ1-5, with a possible D match to TRBD1 (5 bases). The CDR3 sequence is 14 residues long. V was trimmed by 1 base and J by 5 bases, leaving 9 bases between them. Germline V gene lookup returns CDR1 MDHEN and CDR2 SYDVKM.

This clone is a singleton in its sample. This sequence joins TRBV6-5 and TRBJ1-4, with D perhaps matching TRBD1 (5 bases). V lost 6 bases and J lost 5, with 13 bases in between. There are 14 residues in the CDR3. Germline CDR1 MNHEY, CDR2 SVGAGI. CDR3 nucleotides: TGTGCCAGCAGGCCGGGACCATACAATGAAAAACTGTTTTTT. Translation gives CASRPGPYNEKLFF.

This clone was seen once. The chain employs TRBV10-3 and TRBJ2-7; D assignment may be TRBD1 or TRBD2 (5 bases each). Per the germline V gene, CDR1 is ENHRY and CDR2 is SYGVKD. The V and J ends lost 4 bases and 5 bases respectively, with 18 bases between them. The CDR3 consists of 15 residues. CDR3 bases: TGTGCCATCAGTGTGCAGGGTGGGAGCGTCCACGAGCAGTACTTC. This translates into CAISVQGGSVHEQYF.

This chain connects TRBV27 to TRBJ2-7, with D perhaps TRBD1 (6 bases). Trimming took off 2 bases at V and 1 base at J, with 6 bases between the two ends. The CDR3 sequence is 13 residues long. Looked up from germline, CDR1 is MNHEY and CDR2 is SMNVEV (reference sequence). CDR3 sequence reads: CASSLQGSYEQYF. CDR3 coding DNA: TGTGCCAGCAGTTTACAGGGGTCCTACGAGCAGTACTTC.

The chain has TRBV11-1 and TRBJ1-2, with D possibly matching TRBD1 (5 bases). Germline loops: CDR1 SGHAT, CDR2 FQDESV (reference sequence). This CDR3 comprises 15 residues. Trimming stripped 5 bases from V and 6 bases from J, with 19 bases between. The CDR3 nucleotides are TGTGCCAGCAGCCTTAACGGTGGGGCGAGGGATGGCTACACCTTC. Translation gives CASSLNGGARDGYTF.

This chain connects TRBV6-5 to TRBJ1-5; 7 bases fit TRBD1. This CDR3 comprises 14 residues. The germline V gene has CDR1 MNHEY and CDR2 SVGAGI. Trimming took 2 bases from V and 5 from J; bases not matched to a gene: 3. As DNA, the CDR3 is TGTGCCAGCAGTTACGACAGGGTGTATCAGCCCCAGCATTTT. Its translation is CASSYDRVYQPQHF.

J is TRBJ1-1 and V is TRBV4-1; 7 nucleotides agree with TRBD1. V trimming: 5 bases; J trimming: 3 bases; junction bases outside the gene matches: 12. The germline gives CDR1 MGHRA, CDR2 YSYEKL. This CDR3 comprises 16 residues. Here the CDR3 reads CASSSQGGLVDTEAFF. Here the CDR3 DNA reads TGCGCCAGCAGCTCCCAGGGGGGATTGGTGGACACTGAAGCTTTCTTT.

This chain joins TRBV11-3 and TRBJ2-1, with 9 bases aligning to TRBD1. Unmatched junction bases numbered 10, after V lost 3 bases and J lost 7 bases. Germline CDR1 and CDR2: SGHNT and YENEEA. The CDR3 consists of 16 residues. The CDR3 region has the DNA TGTGCCAGCAGCTTGACCGGGACAGGGTCCCGGAATGAGCAGTTCTTC. Amino acids: CASSLTGTGSRNEQFF. Complete variable domain (other parts from reference TRBV11-3 and TRBJ2-1): EAGVVQSPRYKIIEKKQPVAFWCNPISGHNTLYWYLQNLGQGPELLIRYENEEAVDDSQLPKDRFSAERLKGVDSTLKIQPAELGDSAVYLCASSLTGTGSRNEQFFGPGTRLTVL.

This rearrangement joins TRBV27 to TRBJ2-4; D is tentatively TRBD1 or TRBD2 (5 bases each). Trimming cost V 8 bases and J 3 bases, with 17 bases left between them. This CDR3 has 15 residues. CDR1 and CDR2 (germline): MNHEY, SMNVEV (reference sequence). Written as DNA, the CDR3 is TGTGCCAGCGGGACCCCTCTAGATATCAAAAACATTCAGTACTTC. Translation gives CASGTPLDIKNIQYF.

The chain joins TRBV6-6 to TRBJ2-1, with D unresolved. The V end was cut by 2 bases, the J end by 4 bases, with 12 bases between. Germline V CDR1 and CDR2: MNHNY, SVGAGI (reference sequence). This CDR3 spans 15 amino acids. In DNA, the CDR3 is TGTGCCAGCAGTTACGGCGCCTTAGGGTACAATGAGCAGTTCTTC. This translates into CASSYGALGYNEQFF.

J is TRBJ1-1 and V is TRBV6-1; possible D gene TRBD1, 5 bases. Germline V gene data show CDR1 as MNHNS and CDR2 as SASEGT. V was clipped by 8 bases and J by 3 bases, with 10 bases between them. The CDR3 runs to 12 residues. Here the CDR3 DNA reads TGTGCCAGCCTTGGAGGGGACACTGAAGCTTTCTTT. This codes for CASLGGDTEAFF.

The table lists this clone with a few counts. The gene calls are TRBV28 and TRBJ1-1; unclear D gene. This CDR3 contains 12 residues. Germline V gene lookup returns CDR1 MDHEN and CDR2 SYDVKM. V lost 2 bases to trimming and J lost 4 bases, with 5 bases between them. The CDR3 sequence: CASSLGVTEAFF. Written as DNA, the CDR3 is TGTGCCAGCAGTTTAGGGGTCACTGAAGCTTTCTTT.

This clone counts as large. The chain employs TRBV7-3 and TRBJ2-1; tentatively, D is TRBD2 (6 bases). The V gene's germline CDR1 is SGHTA and CDR2 FQGTGA. This CDR3 contains 16 residues. V lost 1 base, J lost 0 bases, and 10 bases lay in between. The CDR3 protein is CASSLIGGSSYNEQFF. As DNA, the CDR3 is TGTGCCAGCAGCTTAATTGGGGGGAGCTCCTACAATGAGCAGTTCTTC.

The CDR3 nucleotides are TGTGCCACCATGACTTGGGGTAAACACACTGAAGCTTTCTTT. It yields the protein CATMTWGKHTEAFF. This rearrangement joins TRBV27 to TRBJ1-1; D gene uncertain. Between the trimmed V and J ends, which lost 10 bases and 3 bases, there was a span of 18 bases. This CDR3 contains 14 residues. From germline, CDR1 is MNHEY and CDR2 SMNVEV (reference sequence).

The gene calls are TRBV7-9 and TRBJ2-7; weak D call: TRBD1 (5 bases). Germline V gene sequence: CDR1 SEHNR, CDR2 FQNEAQ (reference sequence). The CDR3 consists of 14 residues. Trimming cost V 0 bases and J 5 bases, with 11 bases left between them. CDR3 in DNA: TGTGCCAGCAGCTTAGCGGGGCAGCTCGACGAGCAGTACTTC. Its protein product is CASSLAGQLDEQYF.

The V gene is TRBV4-3, the J gene TRBJ2-7, with TRBD2 matching 8 bases. Germline CDR1 is LGHNA and CDR2 is YSLEER. The CDR3 is 15 residues long. V lost 0 bases and J lost 0; bases outside the gene matches: 1. CDR3 nucleotide sequence: TGCGCCAGCAGCCAAGATCGGGAGGGCTCCTACGAGCAGTACTTC. Protein product: CASSQDREGSYEQYF.

This chain links TRBV6-5 with TRBJ2-2; D is perhaps TRBD1 (6 bases). This CDR3 comprises 14 residues. The germline V and J ends were trimmed by 3 bases and 4 bases, with 9 bases remaining between them. The germline V gene encodes CDR1 MNHEY and CDR2 SVGAGI. CDR3 nucleotide sequence: TGTGCCAGCAGTTATCGGACAGCCACCGGGGAGCTGTTTTTT. This codes for CASSYRTATGELFF.

The rearrangement links TRBV19 to TRBJ2-2, with D possibly being TRBD1 (6 bases). The V gene lost 5 bases and the J gene lost 6 bases, with 7 bases spanning the gap. Looked up from germline, CDR1 is LNHDA and CDR2 is SQIVND (reference sequence). There are 12 residues in the CDR3. The CDR3 region has the DNA TGTGCCAGTAGTGGGACACCCGGGGAGCTGTTTTTT. This codes for CASSGTPGELFF. Drawing the rest from reference TRBV19 and TRBJ2-2, the complete variable domain is DGGITQSPKYLFRKEGQNVTLSCEQNLNHDAMYWYRQDPGQGLRLIYYSQIVNDFQKGDIAEGYSVSREKKESFPLTVTSAQKNPTAFYLCASSGTPGELFFGEGSRLTVL.

The chain joins TRBV27 to TRBJ2-1; maybe TRBD2 (6 bases). With 3 bases removed from V and 2 bases from J, the gap between germline ends came to 8 bases. The CDR3 is 14 amino acids. Per the germline V gene, CDR1 is MNHEY and CDR2 is SMNVEV (reference sequence). The CDR3 protein is CASSLRDPYNEQFF. The CDR3 DNA reads as TGTGCCAGCAGTTTGCGGGATCCCTACAATGAGCAGTTCTTC.

J is TRBJ2-7 and V is TRBV27; 10 nucleotides agree with TRBD1. Germline CDR1 MNHEY, CDR2 SMNVEV (reference sequence). V lost 3 bases, J lost 4 bases, and 3 bases stayed unmatched. The CDR3 is made up of 14 amino acids. The CDR3 coding sequence is TGTGCCAGCAGTTTTGGGACAGGGGCTTACGAGCAGTACTTC. Translated: CASSFGTGAYEQYF.